This T cell receptor beta chain was captured in a study of read filtering for tumor transcriptome and immune sequencing. Overall study context: R-ISS stage counts were under 10 for I, about 17 for II, 6 or 7 for III.

Study-wide points: Without single-read clonotypes, shared clonotype proportions correlated more between IR-seq and RNA-seq.

At the time of active disease, bone marrow was collected from every patient. CDR1 WSHSY and CDR2 SAAADI come from the germline V gene. Trimming removed 9 bases at V and 5 bases at J, with 14 bases between. The CDR3 loop spans 13 amino acids. This clonotype was counted ten times or more. What it recognizes is unknown. From roughly 390 ng of RNA, a library with molecular barcoded alpha/delta and beta/gamma adaptors was made. MiXCR, run by TCRdb on the reads, gives a single entry per CDR3 protein. The sample has 37,000 or so distinct CDR3 sequences, around 13% seen once. This TCR derives from a donor at least 40 years old with multiple myeloma. This chain joins TRBV10-2 and TRBJ2-1, with a weak D call TRBD1 (6 bases). Sequencing was done on a sample of a population of CD138-negative cells sorted from bone marrow. The CDR3 protein is CASLPDSNNEQFF. The DNA of the CDR3 is TGCGCCAGTTTACCGGACAGTAACAATGAGCAGTTCTTC.